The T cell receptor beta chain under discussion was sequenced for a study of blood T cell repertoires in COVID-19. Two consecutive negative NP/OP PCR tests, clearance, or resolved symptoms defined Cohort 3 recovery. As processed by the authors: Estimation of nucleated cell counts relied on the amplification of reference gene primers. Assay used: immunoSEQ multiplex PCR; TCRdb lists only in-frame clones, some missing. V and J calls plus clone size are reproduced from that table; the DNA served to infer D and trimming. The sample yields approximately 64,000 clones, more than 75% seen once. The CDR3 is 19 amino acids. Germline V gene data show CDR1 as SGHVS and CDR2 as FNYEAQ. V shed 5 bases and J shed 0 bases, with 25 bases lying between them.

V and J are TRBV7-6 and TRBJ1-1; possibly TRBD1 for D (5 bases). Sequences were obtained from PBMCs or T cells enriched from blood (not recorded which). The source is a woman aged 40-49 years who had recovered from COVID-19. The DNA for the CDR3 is TGTGCCAGCAGCCCTAGTAGTCGGGGGAAATTCACAATGAACACTGAAGCTTTCTTT. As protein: CASSPSSRGKFTMNTEAFF.